Following are 32 T cell receptor beta chains from one sample sequenced in a study of human T cells and chemical hapten exposure listed by TCRdb under 2021. According to the study, the label for this sample's time point signals: patch test 1, 2 weeks after DPC sensitization. Sample treatment or condition, as interpreted from the label and publication: therapeutic diphenylcyclopropenone sensitization with weekly scalp DPC. Library prep was done by RACE. TCRdb lists the instrument as NextSeq 500. Using fastp trimming at Q25 and MiXCR clonotype assembly, TCRdb reanalyzed the public sequencing data and kept in-frame beta chains. When rows share a CDR3 protein, they turn into one entry using the most common DNA and genes. Present in this sample are 65,000 to 95,000 distinct CDR3 sequences, over 9.5% of which were seen just once. The top ten clonotypes cover 3% to 4% of the sample. Specimen: whole blood, collected in connection with sensitization to the hapten diphenylcyclopropenone (DPC). The receptors stem from a woman aged 55-70 years with alopecia areata. Some clones in this sample may be carry-over from other donors' samples.

CDR3 coding DNA: TGTGCCAGCAGTCCGAGGGTACAGGGGAACACTGAAGCTTTCTTT. Amino acid sequence: CASSPRVQGNTEAFF. The V gene is TRBV6-6, the J gene TRBJ1-1; D perhaps matches TRBD1 (6 bases). Trimming shortened V by 5 bases and J by 1 base, and 14 bases separated the two germline ends. Germline V lookup: CDR1 MNHNY, CDR2 SVGAGI (reference sequence). The CDR3 is 15 residues long.

With regard to this clonotype: Since a much larger clone is just one base distant, this may be a read error. V gene TRBV7-2 combines with J gene TRBJ1-1; possible D gene TRBD1, 5 bases. Germline CDR1 and CDR2: SGHTA and FQGNSA. The CDR3 runs 13 residues. The CDR3 nucleotides are TGTGCCAGCAGCTTACAGGGCTTCACTGGAGCTTTCTTT. Amino acids: CASSLQGFTGAFF.

A few counts support this clonotype. The chain carries TRBV18 and TRBJ1-5; 9 bases are shared with TRBD1. Germline loops: CDR1 KGHSH, CDR2 LQKENI. V was clipped by 3 bases and J by 4 bases; unmatched bases: 7. The CDR3 consists of 16 residues. CDR3 sequence: CASSPYRDRVNQPQHF. The CDR3 DNA follows: TGTGCCAGCTCACCGTACCGGGACAGGGTGAATCAGCCCCAGCATTTT.

This clonotype was counted a single time. The V call is TRBV9, the J call TRBJ1-2; a weak D match, TRBD1 (6 bases). The CDR3 runs 14 residues. V gave up 5 bases and J gave up 4 bases, with 15 bases separating them. Germline CDR1 is SGDLS and CDR2 is YYNGEE. The CDR3 coding sequence is TGTGCCAGCAGTAAACAGGGCATTACCTATGGCTACACCTTC. Amino acids: CASSKQGITYGYTF.

The chain combines TRBV15 with TRBJ2-7, with TRBD1 matching 7 bases. Losses at the gene ends were 0 bases for V and 2 bases for J; bases not matched to a gene: 1. Germline V gene data show CDR1 as LNHNV and CDR2 as YYDKDF (reference sequence). This CDR3 region has 14 residues. The CDR3 region is CATSRETGPYEQYF. CDR3 coding DNA: TGTGCCACCAGCAGAGAGACAGGGCCCTACGAGCAGTACTTC. The full variable domain, rest sourced from reference TRBV15 and TRBJ2-7, is DAMVIQNPRYQVTQFGKPVTLSCSQTLNHNVMYWYQQKSSQAPKLLFHYYDKDFNNEADTPDNFQSRRPNTSFCFLDIRSPGLGDTAMYLCATSRETGPYEQYFGPGTRLTVT.

This clonotype was seen many times. V and J are TRBV9 and TRBJ2-5, with D perhaps TRBD1 or TRBD2 (6 bases each). This CDR3 comprises 14 residues. The germline V gene encodes CDR1 SGDLS and CDR2 YYNGEE. With 3 bases removed from V and 2 bases from J, the gap between germline ends came to 11 bases. The CDR3: CASSGGGQQETQYF. The CDR3 nucleotides are TGTGCCAGCAGCGGAGGGGGGCAACAAGAGACCCAGTACTTC.

This clonotype came up a few times. The chain uses TRBV5-4 and TRBJ1-2; maybe TRBD1 (6 bases). CDR1 is SGHNT and CDR2 is YYREEE in the germline V gene (reference sequence). The V and J ends lost 3 bases and 6 bases respectively, with 18 bases between them. This CDR3 comprises 15 residues. CDR3 sequence reads: CASSSASDRWNGYTF. The CDR3 nucleotides read TGTGCCAGCAGCTCCGCCTCCGACAGGTGGAATGGCTACACCTTC. The entire variable domain, with the rest obtained from reference TRBV5-4 and TRBJ1-2, is as follows: ETGVTQSPTHLIKTRGQQVTLRCSSQSGHNTVSWYQQALGQGPQFIFQYYREEENGRGNFPPRFSGLQFPNYSSELNVNALELDDSALYLCASSSASDRWNGYTFGSGTRLTVV.

This clonotype has just a few counts. The genes are TRBV6-2 or TRBV6-3 and TRBJ1-1; D not resolved. The ends were cut back, 1 base at V and 11 bases at J, with 14 bases in the middle. In germline, CDR1 is MNHEY, CDR2 SVGEGT. CDR3 size: 13 residues. Here the CDR3 reads CASSYFRVPDAFF. The DNA for the CDR3 is TGTGCCAGCAGTTACTTCCGGGTCCCCGACGCTTTCTTT.

This clonotype showed up many times. V is TRBV4-1 and J is TRBJ1-1; 8 nucleotides match TRBD1. This CDR3 is 16 amino acids long. The junction had 18 bases not matched to a gene; V was cut back by 4 bases and J by 11 bases. Germline CDR1 reads MGHRA; CDR2 reads YSYEKL. CDR3 DNA: TGCGCCAGCAGCCCAGAGACAGGGGTCCTGCGTAAGTGGGCTTTCTTT. This translates into CASSPETGVLRKWAFF.

This clonotype was picked up many times. The chain carries TRBV13 and TRBJ1-1; 7 bases map to TRBD1. In germline, CDR1 is PRHDT, CDR2 FYEKMQ (reference sequence). The ends lost 2 bases at V and 9 bases at J; junction bases unmatched: 3. The CDR3 has 12 residues. The CDR3 loop reads CASSLRGPQAFF. The DNA of the CDR3 is TGTGCCAGCAGCTTAAGGGGGCCTCAAGCTTTCTTT.

This chain uses TRBV4-1 with TRBJ1-1, with D unresolved. The CDR3 totals 15 residues. The germline gives CDR1 MGHRA, CDR2 YSYEKL. The V and J ends lost 3 bases and 5 bases respectively, with 16 bases between them. The CDR3 sequence: CASSHQATGGTEAFF. The CDR3 coding sequence is TGCGCCAGCAGCCACCAAGCTACTGGAGGGACTGAAGCTTTCTTT.

The table lists this clonotype with a few counts. The rearrangement joins TRBV6-5 to TRBJ1-1; D unclear. CDR1 and CDR2 from the germline V gene are MNHEY and SVGAGI. Trimming shortened V by 1 base and J by 0 bases, and 6 bases separated the two germline ends. The CDR3 runs 14 residues. The DNA for the CDR3 is TGTGCCAGCAGTTACTACAGATTGAACACTGAAGCTTTCTTT. It encodes CASSYYRLNTEAFF.

This clonotype was counted only a few times. This rearrangement joins TRBV4-1 to TRBJ1-1; 10 positions agree with TRBD1. This CDR3 spans 17 amino acids. In germline, CDR1 is MGHRA, CDR2 YSYEKL. The V and J ends lost 0 bases and 1 base, in that order; junction bases with no gene match: 5. The CDR3 is CASSQESGTGENTEAFF. The CDR3 region has the DNA TGCGCCAGCAGCCAAGAATCCGGGACAGGGGAGAACACTGAAGCTTTCTTT.

This clonotype was recorded many times. V usage is TRBV2 and J usage is TRBJ2-1; D not certain. The CDR3 is 14 residues long. The V end was cut by 2 bases, the J end by 7 bases, with 12 bases between. Looked up from germline, CDR1 is SNHLY and CDR2 is FYNNEI. CDR3 DNA sequence: TGTGCCAGCAGTGAAATTTTGCCCAAAAATGAGCAGTTCTTC. Translated: CASSEILPKNEQFF.

This clonotype was counted ten times or more. The chain couples TRBV10-1 to TRBJ1-1; no clear D. CDR1 and CDR2 from the germline V gene are WNHNN and SYGVQD (reference sequence). V gave up 3 bases and J gave up 3 bases, with 8 bases separating them. This CDR3 region has 13 residues. CDR3 nucleotide sequence: TGCGCCAGCAGTGAAGACTCGGACACTGAAGCTTTCTTT. Its translation is CASSEDSDTEAFF.

This clonotype occurred many times. V is TRBV29-1 and J is TRBJ1-2; 7 positions match TRBD1. Germline assignment: CDR1 SQVTM and CDR2 ANQGSEA. With 3 bases clipped from V and 8 bases from J, the junction kept 12 bases outside the gene matches. This CDR3 is 14 amino acids long. DNA for the CDR3: TGCAGCGTTGAGAGGGACCGACAGGGAGGCGGCTACACCTTC. Translation gives CSVERDRQGGGYTF.

This clonotype was seen repeatedly, ten times or more. The CDR3 DNA is TGTGCCAGCAGTTTGTCTGTAGGTCAGCCCCAGCATTTT. It is translated as CASSLSVGQPQHF. The rearrangement joins TRBV12-3 or TRBV12-4 to TRBJ1-5; unclear D gene. Between the trimmed V and J ends, which lost 3 bases and 6 bases, there was a span of 9 bases. The CDR3 contains 13 residues.

The gene calls are TRBV10-3 and TRBJ1-2; no firm D call. With 0 bases removed from V and 7 bases from J, the gap between germline ends came to 6 bases. Germline CDR1 ENHRY, CDR2 SYGVKD. The CDR3 totals 12 residues. The CDR3 sequence is CAISESALGYTF. In nucleotides, the CDR3 is TGTGCCATCAGTGAGTCTGCGCTTGGCTACACCTTC.

This clonotype was observed many times. This chain connects TRBV7-9 to TRBJ2-2, with 7 bases that match TRBD2. V shed 7 bases, J shed 2 bases, and the junction held 10 bases outside the gene matches. CDR3 length: 16 amino acids. The germline V gene has CDR1 SEHNR and CDR2 FQNEAQ (reference sequence). The CDR3 loop reads CASTPAGTTNTGELFF. Here the CDR3 DNA reads TGTGCCAGCACCCCGGCTGGGACTACAAACACCGGGGAGCTGTTTTTT.

V and J are TRBV7-2 and TRBJ2-5, with D unresolved. This CDR3 comprises 16 residues. Looked up from germline, CDR1 is SGHTA and CDR2 is FQGNSA. With 5 bases removed from V and 1 base from J, the gap between germline ends came to 17 bases. The CDR3 loop is CASSPTTNLFQETQYF. Written as DNA, the CDR3 is TGTGCCAGCAGCCCCACAACTAATCTGTTCCAAGAGACCCAGTACTTC.

The chain has TRBV5-6 and TRBJ1-1; D is ambiguous. This CDR3 has 14 amino acids. Trimming removed 6 bases at V and 1 base at J, with 13 bases between. Germline CDR1 and CDR2: SGHDT and YYEEEE. CDR3 region: CASTWRTSNTEAFF. The CDR3, as DNA: TGTGCCAGCACTTGGCGAACATCGAACACTGAAGCTTTCTTT.

This rearrangement joins TRBV5-1 to TRBJ2-7; no clear D gene. Germline values: CDR1 SGHRS, CDR2 YFSETQ. The CDR3 consists of 11 residues. V lost 4 bases and J 7 bases, leaving 9 bases between the germline ends. CDR3 in amino acids: CASSADREQYF. In DNA form, the CDR3 reads TGCGCCAGCAGCGCAGACCGTGAGCAGTACTTC.

This sequence joins TRBV7-9 and TRBJ1-3; D is uncertain. CDR1 is SEHNR and CDR2 is FQNEAQ in the germline V gene (reference sequence). The ends were cut back, 7 bases at V and 0 bases at J, with 10 bases in the middle. This CDR3 spans 14 amino acids. The CDR3 region is CASTPGSSGNTIYF. CDR3 in DNA: TGTGCCAGCACCCCTGGGAGCTCTGGAAACACCATATATTTT.

This clonotype was seen many times. The chain links TRBV5-5 to TRBJ2-7; no firm D call. Germline CDR1 is SGHKS and CDR2 is YYEKEE (reference sequence). V lost 4 bases, J lost 0 bases, and 5 bases lay in between. The CDR3 covers 12 residues. The CDR3 region has the DNA TGTGCCAGCAGCCCCAGCTCCTACGAGCAGTACTTC. Translating it yields CASSPSSYEQYF.

This clonotype was seen a few times. This chain links TRBV30 with TRBJ1-5; D possibly corresponds to TRBD1 (6 bases). This CDR3 comprises 13 residues. V was cut by 2 bases and J by 4 bases, with 9 bases left in between. Germline V gene sequence: CDR1 GTSNPN, CDR2 SVGIG (reference sequence). The CDR3 nucleotides read TGTGCCTGGAGTATACAGGGTAATCAGCCCCAGCATTTT. This translates into CAWSIQGNQPQHF.

This clonotype was seen a few times. The chain joins TRBV5-1 to TRBJ2-3; D is undetermined. The ends were cut back, 7 bases at V and 2 bases at J, with 11 bases in the middle. CDR1 is SGHRS and CDR2 is YFSETQ in the germline V gene. The length of the CDR3 is 13 residues. The CDR3 DNA follows: TGCGCCAGCGCCCGGGCAACCACAGATACGCAGTATTTT. Residues: CASARATTDTQYF.

This clonotype has more than one count but fewer than ten. The J gene is TRBJ2-2, the V gene TRBV7-3; 10 bases line up with TRBD1. The germline V gene encodes CDR1 SGHTA and CDR2 FQGTGA. CDR3 length: 15 residues. The V segment lost 7 bases and the J segment 7 bases; nucleotides outside the gene matches: 9. This chain's CDR3 is CASTPGTGDIGELFF. CDR3 sequence (DNA): TGTGCCAGCACTCCCGGGACAGGGGATATCGGGGAGCTGTTTTTT.

This clonotype has a count of ten or more. V gene TRBV7-3 combines with J gene TRBJ2-3; 10 bases line up with TRBD2. J was trimmed by 3 bases and V by 6 bases; bases with no gene match: 9. Germline V lookup: CDR1 SGHTA, CDR2 FQGTGA. The CDR3 covers 16 residues. The DNA of the CDR3 is TGTGCCAGCAGACCCCCCGGACTAGCGGCTACAGATACGCAGTATTTT. This gives the protein CASRPPGLAATDTQYF.

The sample holds many counts of this clonotype. V is TRBV20-1 and J is TRBJ2-5; the match to TRBD2 covers 13 bases. Germline V gene sequence: CDR1 DFQATT, CDR2 SNEGSKA (reference sequence). The CDR3 runs to 14 residues. After removal of 6 bases from V and 6 bases from J, the junction contained 7 bases not matched to a gene. The CDR3 reads CSAIGLAGVQTQYF. The CDR3 DNA follows: TGCAGTGCCATAGGACTAGCGGGGGTTCAGACCCAGTACTTC.

This clonotype was counted at least ten times. The V gene is TRBV20-1, the J gene TRBJ1-4; D might be TRBD1 (5 bases). CDR3 length: 15 amino acids. Per the germline V gene, CDR1 is DFQATT and CDR2 is SNEGSKA (reference sequence). Trimming left V 3 bases short and J 7 bases short, with 18 bases between. The CDR3 here is CSARGGLSTSEKLFF. In DNA, the CDR3 is TGCAGTGCTAGGGGGGGGTTGAGCACGAGTGAAAAACTGTTTTTT.

The chain joins TRBV10-1 to TRBJ1-1; D gene ambiguous. V was cut by 3 bases and J by 2 bases, with 4 bases left in between. This CDR3 region has 12 residues. Germline-derived CDR1 and CDR2 are WNHNN and SYGVQD (reference sequence). The CDR3, as DNA: TGCGCCAGCAGTGAAATAAACACTGAAGCTTTCTTT. It is translated as CASSEINTEAFF.

This clonotype was observed a handful of times. The chain uses TRBV7-3 and TRBJ2-1, with a possible D match to TRBD2 (5 bases). Trimming took off 8 bases at V and 7 bases at J, with 15 bases between the two ends. This CDR3 contains 13 residues. In germline, CDR1 is SGHTA, CDR2 FQGTGA. The CDR3 sequence: CASSIGVGNEQFF. CDR3 DNA: TGTGCCAGCTCCATCGGGGTGGGGAATGAGCAGTTCTTC.